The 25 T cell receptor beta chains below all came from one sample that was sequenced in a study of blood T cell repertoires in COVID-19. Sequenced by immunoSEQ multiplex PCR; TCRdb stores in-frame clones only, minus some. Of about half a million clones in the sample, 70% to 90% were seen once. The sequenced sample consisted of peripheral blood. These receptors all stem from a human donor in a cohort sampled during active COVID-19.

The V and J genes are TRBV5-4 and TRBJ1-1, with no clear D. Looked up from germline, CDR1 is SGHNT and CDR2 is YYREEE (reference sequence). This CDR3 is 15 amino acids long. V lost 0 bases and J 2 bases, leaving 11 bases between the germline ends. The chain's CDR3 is CASSLEADLNTEAFF. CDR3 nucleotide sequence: TGTGCCAGCAGCTTGGAAGCGGACCTTAACACTGAAGCTTTCTTT.

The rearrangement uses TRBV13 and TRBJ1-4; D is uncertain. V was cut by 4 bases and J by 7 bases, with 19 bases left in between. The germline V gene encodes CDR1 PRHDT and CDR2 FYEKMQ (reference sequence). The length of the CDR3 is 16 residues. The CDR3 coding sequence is TGTGCCAGCAGCTCAACTGCCGGGGTGTGGGGTGAAAAACTGTTTTTT. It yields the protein CASSSTAGVWGEKLFF.

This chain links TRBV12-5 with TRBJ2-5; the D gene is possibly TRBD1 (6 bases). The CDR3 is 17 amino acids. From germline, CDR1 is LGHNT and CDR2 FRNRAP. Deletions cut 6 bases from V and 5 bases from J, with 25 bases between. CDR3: CASGLQKDRSGAETQYF. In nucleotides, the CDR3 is TGTGCTAGTGGCCTCCAGAAAGACAGGTCCGGAGCGGAGACCCAGTACTTC. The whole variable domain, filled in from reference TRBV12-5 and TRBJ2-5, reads DARVTQTPRHKVTEMGQEVTMRCQPILGHNTVFWYRQTMMQGLELLAYFRNRAPLDDSGMPKDRFSAEMPDATLATLKIQPSEPRDSAVYFCASGLQKDRSGAETQYFGPGTRLLVL.

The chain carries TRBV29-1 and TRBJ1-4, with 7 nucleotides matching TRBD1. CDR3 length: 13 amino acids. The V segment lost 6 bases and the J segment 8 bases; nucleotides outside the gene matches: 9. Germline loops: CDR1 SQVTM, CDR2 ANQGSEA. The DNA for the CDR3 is TGCAGCGTCGAGGGGACAGAGGGCGAAAAACTGTTTTTT. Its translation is CSVEGTEGEKLFF.

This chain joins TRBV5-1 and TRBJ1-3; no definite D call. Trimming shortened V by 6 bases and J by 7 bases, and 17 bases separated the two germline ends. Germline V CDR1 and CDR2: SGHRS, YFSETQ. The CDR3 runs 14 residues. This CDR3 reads CASTAIGGANTIYF. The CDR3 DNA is TGCGCCAGCACCGCAATTGGAGGAGCGAACACCATATATTTT.

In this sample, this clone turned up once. The CDR3 coding sequence is TGTGCCAGCAGCGGCTTACAGGGGACCCACAATGAGCAGTTCTTC. Protein sequence: CASSGLQGTHNEQFF. This rearrangement joins TRBV9 to TRBJ2-1, with 7 bases lining up with TRBD1. The CDR3 totals 15 residues. The J segment lost 5 bases and the V segment lost 3 bases, leaving 8 bases of the junction unmatched. Germline V CDR1 and CDR2: SGDLS, YYNGEE.

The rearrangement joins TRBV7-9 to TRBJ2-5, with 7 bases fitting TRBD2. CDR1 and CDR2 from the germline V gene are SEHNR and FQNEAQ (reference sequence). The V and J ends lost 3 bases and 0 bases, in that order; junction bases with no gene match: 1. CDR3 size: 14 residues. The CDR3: CASSFSGNQETQYF. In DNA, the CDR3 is TGTGCCAGCAGCTTCAGCGGGAACCAAGAGACCCAGTACTTC.

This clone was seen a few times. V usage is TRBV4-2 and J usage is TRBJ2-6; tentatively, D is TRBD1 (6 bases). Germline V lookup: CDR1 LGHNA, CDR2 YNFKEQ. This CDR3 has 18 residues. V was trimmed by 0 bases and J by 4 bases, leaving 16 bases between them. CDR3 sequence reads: CASSQDYRQVQGANVLTF. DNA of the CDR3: TGTGCCAGCAGCCAAGATTACAGACAGGTACAAGGGGCCAACGTCCTGACTTTC.

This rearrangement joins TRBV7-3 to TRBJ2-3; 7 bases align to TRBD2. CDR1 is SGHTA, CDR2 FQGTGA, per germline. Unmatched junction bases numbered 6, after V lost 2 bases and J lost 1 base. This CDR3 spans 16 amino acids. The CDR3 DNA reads TGTGCCAGCAGCTTAGGCGGGAGCTTCGGCACAGATACGCAGTATTTT. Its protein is CASSLGGSFGTDTQYF. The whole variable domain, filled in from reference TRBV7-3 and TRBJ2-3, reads GAGVSQTPSNKVTEKGKYVELRCDPISGHTALYWYRQSLGQGPEFLIYFQGTGAADDSGLPNDRFFAVRPEGSVSTLKIQRTERGDSAVYLCASSLGGSFGTDTQYFGPGTRLTVL.

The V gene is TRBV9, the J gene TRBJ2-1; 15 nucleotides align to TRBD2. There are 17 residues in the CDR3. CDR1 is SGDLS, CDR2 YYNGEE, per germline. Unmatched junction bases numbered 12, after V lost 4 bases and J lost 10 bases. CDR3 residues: CASSLGLAGGPDGEQFF. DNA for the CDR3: TGTGCCAGCAGCCTAGGACTAGCGGGAGGGCCGGATGGGGAGCAGTTCTTC.

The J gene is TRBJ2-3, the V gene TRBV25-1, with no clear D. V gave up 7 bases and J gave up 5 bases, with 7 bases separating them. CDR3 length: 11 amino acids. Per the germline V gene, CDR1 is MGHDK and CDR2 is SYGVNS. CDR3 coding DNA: TGTGCCAGCACGTCCGTAGATACGCAGTATTTT. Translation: CASTSVDTQYF.

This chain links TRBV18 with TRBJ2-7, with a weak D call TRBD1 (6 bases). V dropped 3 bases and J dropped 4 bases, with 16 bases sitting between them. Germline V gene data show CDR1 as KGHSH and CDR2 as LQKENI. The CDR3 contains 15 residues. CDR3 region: CASSPLIAGTYEQYF. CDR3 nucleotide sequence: TGTGCCAGCTCACCTCTTATTGCCGGGACATACGAGCAGTACTTC.

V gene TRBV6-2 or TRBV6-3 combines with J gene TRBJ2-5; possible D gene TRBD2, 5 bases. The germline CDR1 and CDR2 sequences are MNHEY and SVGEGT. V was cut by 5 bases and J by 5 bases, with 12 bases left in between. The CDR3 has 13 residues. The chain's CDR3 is CASSELRRETQYF. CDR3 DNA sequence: TGTGCCAGCAGTGAGCTGAGGAGGGAGACCCAGTACTTC.

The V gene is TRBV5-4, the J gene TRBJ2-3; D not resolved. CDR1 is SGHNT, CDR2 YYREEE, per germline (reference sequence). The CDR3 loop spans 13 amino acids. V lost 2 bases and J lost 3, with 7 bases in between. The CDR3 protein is CASSFIRTDTQYF. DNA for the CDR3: TGTGCCAGCAGCTTCATTAGAACAGATACGCAGTATTTT.

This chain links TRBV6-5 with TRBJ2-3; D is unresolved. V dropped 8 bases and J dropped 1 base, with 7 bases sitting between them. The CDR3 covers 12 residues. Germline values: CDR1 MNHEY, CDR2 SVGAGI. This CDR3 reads CASGQGTDTQYF. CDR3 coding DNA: TGTGCCAGCGGGCAAGGCACAGATACGCAGTATTTT.

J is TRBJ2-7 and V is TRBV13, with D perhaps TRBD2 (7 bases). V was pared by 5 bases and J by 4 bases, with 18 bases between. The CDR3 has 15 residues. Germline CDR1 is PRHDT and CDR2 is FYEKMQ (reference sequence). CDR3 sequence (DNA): TGTGCCAGCAGCCCCCACGGGGGGCGCGGGTACGAGCAGTACTTC. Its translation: CASSPHGGRGYEQYF.

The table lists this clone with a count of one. The DNA of the CDR3 is TGTGCCAGCAGTTACTCGAGGCAGGGCGGAAACACCATATATTTT. Its protein is CASSYSRQGGNTIYF. This sequence joins TRBV6-5 and TRBJ1-3, with a tentative D call TRBD1 (5 bases). The CDR3 totals 15 residues. Germline CDR1 reads MNHEY; CDR2 reads SVGAGI. V gave up 0 bases and J gave up 4 bases, with 10 bases separating them.

The CDR3 loop is CASSLRTGGPRSYEQYF. The CDR3, as DNA: TGTGCCAGCAGTTTGAGAACAGGGGGCCCCCGTTCCTACGAGCAGTACTTC. V and J are TRBV28 and TRBJ2-7, with TRBD1 matching over 9 bases. CDR1 is MDHEN and CDR2 is SYDVKM in the germline V gene. The CDR3 runs 17 residues. V was pared by 3 bases and J by 1 base, with 10 bases of the junction left unmatched.

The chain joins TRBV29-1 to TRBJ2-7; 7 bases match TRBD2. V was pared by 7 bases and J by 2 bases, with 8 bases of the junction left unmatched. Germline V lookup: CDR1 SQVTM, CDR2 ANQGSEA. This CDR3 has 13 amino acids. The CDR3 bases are TGCAGCGCCCGGCGGGGGTTTACCTACGAGCAGTACTTC. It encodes CSARRGFTYEQYF.

The CDR3 region has the DNA TGCAGCGTTGACCGGCAGGGGACCTACGAGCAGTACTTC. Translating it yields CSVDRQGTYEQYF. The J gene is TRBJ2-7, the V gene TRBV29-1, with D possibly matching TRBD1 (6 bases). Trimming took 3 bases from V and 2 from J, leaving 11 bases between them. Per germline, CDR1 SQVTM and CDR2 ANQGSEA. This CDR3 is built from 13 residues.

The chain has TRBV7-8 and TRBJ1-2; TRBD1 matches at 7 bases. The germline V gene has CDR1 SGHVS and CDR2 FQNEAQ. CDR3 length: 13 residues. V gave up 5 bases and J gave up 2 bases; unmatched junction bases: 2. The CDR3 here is CASSRGQNYGYTF. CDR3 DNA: TGTGCCAGCAGCCGGGGACAGAACTATGGCTACACCTTC.

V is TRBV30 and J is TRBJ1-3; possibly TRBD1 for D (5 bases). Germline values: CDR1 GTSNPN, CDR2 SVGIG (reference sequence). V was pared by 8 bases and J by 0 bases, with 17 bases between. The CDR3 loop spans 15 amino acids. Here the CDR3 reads CAGARAPSSGNTIYF. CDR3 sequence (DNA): TGTGCCGGGGCGAGGGCCCCGAGCTCTGGAAACACCATATATTTT. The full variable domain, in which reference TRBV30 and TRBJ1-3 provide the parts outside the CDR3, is SQTIHQWPATLVQPVGSPLSLECTVEGTSNPNLYWYRQAAGRGLQLLFYSVGIGQISSEVPQNLSASRPQDRQFILSSKKLLLSDSGFYLCAGARAPSSGNTIYFGEGSWLTVV.

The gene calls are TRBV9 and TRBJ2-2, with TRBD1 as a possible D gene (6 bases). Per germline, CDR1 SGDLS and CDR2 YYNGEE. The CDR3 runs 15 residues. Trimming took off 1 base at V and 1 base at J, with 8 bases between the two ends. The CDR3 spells CASSVQTGNTGELFF. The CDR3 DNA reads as TGTGCCAGCAGCGTACAGACAGGGAACACCGGGGAGCTGTTTTTT. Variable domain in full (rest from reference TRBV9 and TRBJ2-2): DSGVTQTPKHLITATGQRVTLRCSPRSGDLSVYWYQQSLDQGLQFLIQYYNGEERAKGNILERFSAQQFPDLHSELNLSSLELGDSALYFCASSVQTGNTGELFFGEGSRLTVL.

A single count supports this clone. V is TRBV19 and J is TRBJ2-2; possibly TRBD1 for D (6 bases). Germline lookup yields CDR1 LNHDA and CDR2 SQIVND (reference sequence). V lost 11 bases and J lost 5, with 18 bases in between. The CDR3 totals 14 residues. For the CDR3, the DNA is TGTGCCTCGGGTCGGGGACAACGAACCGGGGAGCTGTTTTTT. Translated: CASGRGQRTGELFF.

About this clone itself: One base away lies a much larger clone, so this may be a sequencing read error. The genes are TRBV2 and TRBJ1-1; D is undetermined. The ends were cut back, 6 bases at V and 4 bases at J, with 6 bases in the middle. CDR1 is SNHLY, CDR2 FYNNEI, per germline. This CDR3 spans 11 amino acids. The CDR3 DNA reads TGTGCCAGCAGGGCTAGCACTGAAGCTTTCTTT. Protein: CASRASTEAFF.